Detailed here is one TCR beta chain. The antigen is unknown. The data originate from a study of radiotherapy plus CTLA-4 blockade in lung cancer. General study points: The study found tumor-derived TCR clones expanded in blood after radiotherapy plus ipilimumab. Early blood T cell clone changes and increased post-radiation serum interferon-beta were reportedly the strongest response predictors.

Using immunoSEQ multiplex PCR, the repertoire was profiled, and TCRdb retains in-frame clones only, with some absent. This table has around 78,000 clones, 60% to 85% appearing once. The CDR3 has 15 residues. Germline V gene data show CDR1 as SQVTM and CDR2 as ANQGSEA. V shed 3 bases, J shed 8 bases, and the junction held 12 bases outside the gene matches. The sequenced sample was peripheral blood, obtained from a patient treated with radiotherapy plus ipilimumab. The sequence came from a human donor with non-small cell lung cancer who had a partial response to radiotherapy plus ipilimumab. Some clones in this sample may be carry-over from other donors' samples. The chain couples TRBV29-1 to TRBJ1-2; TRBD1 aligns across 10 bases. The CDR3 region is CSVEGTGEAAWGYTF. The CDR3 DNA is TGCAGCGTTGAGGGGACAGGGGAAGCGGCTTGGGGCTACACCTTC. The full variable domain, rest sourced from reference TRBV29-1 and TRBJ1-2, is SAVISQKPSRDICQRGTSLTIQCQVDSQVTMMFWYRQQPGQSLTLIATANQGSEATYESGFVIDKFPISRPNLTFSTLTVSNMSPEDSSIYLCSVEGTGEAAWGYTFGSGTRLTVV.